One and the same sample provided the 29 T cell receptor beta chains below, sequenced in a study of early T cells in non-severe SARS-CoV-2 infection. A single record per CDR3 protein comes from TCRdb applying MiXCR to the 5' RACE reads. The sample shows tens of thousands of distinct CDR3 sequences, roughly 5% of them seen only once. The source material was whole blood. All receptors derive from an adult who was a healthcare worker with PCR-confirmed SARS-CoV-2 infection or an uninfected control (not recorded which).

This clonotype was seen at least ten times. The chain recombines TRBV5-6 with TRBJ2-1; D remains unclear. The length of the CDR3 is 15 residues. CDR1 and CDR2 (germline): SGHDT, YYEEEE. V was clipped by 5 bases and J by 7 bases, with 19 bases between them. Here the CDR3 DNA reads TGTGCCAGCAGATCTATGGACCGGCTCAGGAATGAGCAGTTCTTC. It translates to CASRSMDRLRNEQFF.

The chain recombines TRBV5-1 with TRBJ2-7; 7 nucleotides match TRBD1. The trim removed 2 bases at V and 2 bases at J, leaving 22 bases unmatched. Germline loops: CDR1 SGHRS, CDR2 YFSETQ. This CDR3 has 20 residues. CDR3 sequence reads: CASSLEPTGSRAIDPYEQYF. Here the CDR3 DNA reads TGCGCCAGCAGCTTAGAACCGACAGGGTCCCGCGCCATTGATCCCTACGAGCAGTACTTC.

This clonotype was found many times. The chain employs TRBV4-1 and TRBJ2-1; 8 bases align to TRBD2. The CDR3 runs 16 residues. CDR1 is MGHRA, CDR2 YSYEKL, per germline. With V trimmed by 0 bases and J by 7 bases, 8 bases remained unmatched. The CDR3 nucleotides read TGCGCCAGCAGCCAAGATAGGAGCGGGAGTTGGAATGAGCAGTTCTTC. Translating it yields CASSQDRSGSWNEQFF.

This clonotype was seen many times. Here the CDR3 reads CASSFLAGPYEQYF. In nucleotides, the CDR3 is TGTGCCAGCAGTTTCCTGGCGGGGCCCTACGAGCAGTACTTC. The chain couples TRBV7-2 to TRBJ2-7; a possible D gene is TRBD2 (6 bases). V shed 6 bases and J shed 2 bases, with 14 bases lying between them. The CDR3 has 14 amino acids. The germline CDR1 and CDR2 sequences are SGHTA and FQGNSA.

This clonotype was counted ten times or more. The chain carries TRBV7-2 and TRBJ2-1, with 13 bases aligning to TRBD2. The CDR3 runs to 15 residues. Germline trimming cut 6 bases from V and 7 bases from J; bases unmatched to any gene: 6. CDR1 and CDR2 (germline): SGHTA, FQGNSA. CDR3: CASSSTGLAGNEQFF. CDR3 bases: TGTGCCAGCAGTTCAACGGGACTAGCGGGAAATGAGCAGTTCTTC.

V is TRBV3-1 and J is TRBJ2-5; TRBD2 matches 7 bases. The CDR3 consists of 15 residues. Germline values: CDR1 LGHDT, CDR2 YNNKEL (reference sequence). Trimming removed 0 bases from V and 7 bases from J; junction bases left unmatched: 8. The DNA for the CDR3 is TGTGCCAGCAGCCAAGATCTGGGGACTACTGGGACCCAGTACTTC. Translating gives CASSQDLGTTGTQYF.

Ten or more counts support this clonotype. The CDR3, as DNA: TGCGCCAGCAGCTGGGACAGGGGTATCGACGAGCAGTACTTC. Translating gives CASSWDRGIDEQYF. The chain couples TRBV5-1 to TRBJ2-7; 10 nucleotides match TRBD1. Germline V gives CDR1 SGHRS, CDR2 YFSETQ. The CDR3 contains 14 residues. With 3 bases clipped from V and 5 bases from J, the junction kept 5 bases outside the gene matches.

This clonotype has ten or more counts. CDR3 residues: CASSKGDRNEQFF. CDR3 in DNA: TGTGCCAGCAGCAAAGGGGACCGCAATGAGCAGTTCTTC. The chain combines TRBV21-1 with TRBJ2-1; the table gives TRBD1 as D, unverified against the DNA. TRBV21-1 is designated a pseudogene. CDR3 size: 13 residues.

The V gene is TRBV13, the J gene TRBJ2-5, with TRBD2 matching 11 bases. The CDR3 length is 15 residues. Trimming cost V 7 bases and J 1 base; bases outside gene matches: 5. Germline-derived CDR1 and CDR2 are PRHDT and FYEKMQ (reference sequence). The CDR3 spells CASTHSGRAQETQYF. CDR3 DNA sequence: TGTGCCAGCACCCATAGCGGGAGGGCCCAAGAGACCCAGTACTTC.

The chain employs TRBV5-5 and TRBJ2-3, with D perhaps matching TRBD2 (5 bases). The CDR3 is 15 amino acids. V was trimmed by 0 bases and J by 5 bases, leaving 13 bases between them. Germline V CDR1 and CDR2: SGHKS, YYEKEE (reference sequence). The CDR3 sequence is CASSLEVGVRDTQYF. CDR3 coding DNA: TGTGCCAGCAGCTTGGAGGTCGGGGTCAGAGATACGCAGTATTTT.

This clonotype was observed at least ten times. The chain is built from TRBV7-2 and TRBJ1-1; D ambiguous. V lost 3 bases and J 1 base, leaving 12 bases between the germline ends. The CDR3 is made up of 15 amino acids. CDR1 is SGHTA and CDR2 is FQGNSA in the germline V gene. CDR3 DNA sequence: TGTGCCAGCAGCTTTAGATTGAGGGAGAACACTGAAGCTTTCTTT. Its protein product is CASSFRLRENTEAFF.

This clonotype came up many times. The J gene is TRBJ2-1, the V gene TRBV30; D unresolved. CDR1 and CDR2 from the germline V gene are GTSNPN and SVGIG (reference sequence). V shed 3 bases and J shed 5 bases, with 2 bases lying between them. This CDR3 contains 10 residues. The CDR3 sequence: CAWRDNEQFF. CDR3 nucleotide sequence: TGTGCCTGGAGAGACAATGAGCAGTTCTTC.

At least ten counts were recorded for this clonotype. The chain couples TRBV2 to TRBJ1-2; no clear D. V lost 1 base and J lost 0, with 6 bases in between. CDR3 length: 14 residues. Germline CDR1 SNHLY, CDR2 FYNNEI. CDR3 region: CASSEGRSNYGYTF. The DNA of the CDR3 is TGTGCCAGCAGTGAAGGGAGGTCTAACTATGGCTACACCTTC.

This clonotype appeared many times. V and J are TRBV7-2 and TRBJ2-1, with TRBD1 as a possible D gene (6 bases). CDR3 length: 14 amino acids. Per the germline V gene, CDR1 is SGHTA and CDR2 is FQGNSA. V lost 5 bases, J lost 8 bases, and 16 bases lay in between. Here the CDR3 reads CASSPPTGMYEQFF. The CDR3 coding sequence is TGTGCCAGCAGCCCGCCTACAGGGATGTATGAGCAGTTCTTC.

The chain is built from TRBV24-1 and TRBJ2-1; 7 nucleotides match TRBD1. The V gene end was trimmed by 3 bases and the J gene end by 9 bases; junction bases not matched to a gene: 13. Germline values: CDR1 KGHDR, CDR2 SFDVKD. CDR3 length equals 16 residues. The CDR3 sequence: CATSDVTGFRFGEQFF. CDR3 coding DNA: TGTGCCACCAGTGATGTGACAGGGTTCAGATTCGGTGAGCAGTTCTTC.

This clonotype was seen more than once but under ten times. The V and J genes are TRBV29-1 and TRBJ1-5; D not certain. The CDR3 has 12 amino acids. V shed 7 bases and J shed 7 bases, with 14 bases lying between them. Germline CDR1 reads SQVTM; CDR2 reads ANQGSEA. CDR3 DNA sequence: TGCAGCGCCCGAGACGGGTCACAGCCCCAGCATTTT. Its translation: CSARDGSQPQHF.

This clonotype was found a few times. The CDR3, as DNA: TGTGCCAGCAGTTACCGAAGACAGGGGAGCTCCTACGAGCAGTACTTC. Residues: CASSYRRQGSSYEQYF. The rearrangement joins TRBV6-5 to TRBJ2-7; TRBD1 matches 8 bases. Germline CDR1 is MNHEY and CDR2 is SVGAGI. With V trimmed by 2 bases and J by 0 bases, 6 bases remained unmatched. CDR3 length equals 16 residues.

The sample holds many counts of this clonotype. The chain is built from TRBV6-6 and TRBJ1-2; a possible D gene is TRBD1 (6 bases). The CDR3 totals 15 residues. In germline, CDR1 is MNHNY, CDR2 SVGAGI (reference sequence). V was cut by 6 bases and J by 4 bases, with 18 bases left in between. The CDR3 bases are TGTGCCAGCAGGACACCGGGGGGCCTCGTCTATGGCTACACCTTC. It is translated as CASRTPGGLVYGYTF.

This clonotype was seen ten or more times. The chain joins TRBV12-3 or TRBV12-4 to TRBJ2-1; 14 positions match TRBD2. The V gene end was trimmed by 6 bases and the J gene end by 7 bases; junction bases not matched to a gene: 8. The CDR3 length is 16 residues. This CDR3 reads CASRTSGGAVKNEQFF. Here the CDR3 DNA reads TGTGCCAGCAGGACTAGCGGGGGGGCTGTGAAGAATGAGCAGTTCTTC.

This clonotype has a count of ten or more. Here the CDR3 DNA reads TGTGCCAGTAATGAGGGCTTCGGTAGTCAGCCCCAGCATTTT. It encodes CASNEGFGSQPQHF. The rearrangement uses TRBV19 and TRBJ1-5; the D is unclear. The V end was cut by 7 bases, the J end by 6 bases, with 16 bases between. The CDR3 covers 14 residues. The germline V gene has CDR1 LNHDA and CDR2 SQIVND (reference sequence).

This clonotype was seen a few times. The chain employs TRBV18 and TRBJ1-2, with D possibly matching TRBD1 (6 bases). Germline-derived CDR1 and CDR2 are KGHSH and LQKENI. The ends were cut back, 4 bases at V and 0 bases at J, with 15 bases in the middle. The CDR3 totals 16 residues. This chain's CDR3 is CASSRNPGEANYGYTF. The CDR3 DNA follows: TGTGCCAGCTCACGCAACCCAGGGGAAGCTAACTATGGCTACACCTTC.

The rearrangement links TRBV20-1 to TRBJ2-1, with a tentative D call TRBD2 (6 bases). CDR1 is DFQATT and CDR2 is SNEGSKA in the germline V gene (reference sequence). CDR3 size: 16 residues. V was shortened by 5 bases and J by 4 bases, with 21 bases between the two germline ends. CDR3 residues: CSAGTYSGSRYNEQFF. CDR3 nucleotide sequence: TGCAGTGCTGGGACTTATAGCGGCAGCCGTTACAATGAGCAGTTCTTC.

V and J are TRBV30 and TRBJ1-2, with 11 bases lining up with TRBD1. Per the germline V gene, CDR1 is GTSNPN and CDR2 is SVGIG (reference sequence). Trimming at V came to 1 base and at J to 5 bases, leaving 6 bases not matched to a gene. This CDR3 has 15 amino acids. The CDR3 DNA follows: TGTGCCTGGAGTGATTTGGGACAGGGGGGATATGGCTACACCTTC. Residues: CAWSDLGQGGYGYTF.

This clonotype was found many times. The rearrangement joins TRBV20-1 to TRBJ2-7; no definite D call. V was pared by 3 bases and J by 2 bases, with 17 bases between. This CDR3 is built from 15 residues. In germline, CDR1 is DFQATT, CDR2 SNEGSKA (reference sequence). The chain's CDR3 is CSARASRLDPYEQYF. The CDR3 DNA is TGCAGTGCTAGGGCTAGTAGACTGGACCCCTACGAGCAGTACTTC.

The CDR3 protein is CASSLGGLLGAFNEKLFF. The DNA of the CDR3 is TGTGCCAGCAGCTTAGGGGGCCTCTTGGGCGCTTTCAATGAAAAACTGTTTTTT. The rearrangement joins TRBV7-9 to TRBJ1-4; TRBD1 might be the D (5 bases). V dropped 1 base and J dropped 5 bases, with 20 bases sitting between them. The CDR3 runs to 18 residues. Looked up from germline, CDR1 is SEHNR and CDR2 is FQNEAQ (reference sequence).

The V and J genes are TRBV5-1 and TRBJ2-6; weak D call: TRBD1 (5 bases). Germline V lookup: CDR1 SGHRS, CDR2 YFSETQ. The CDR3 loop spans 18 amino acids. V lost 0 bases to trimming and J lost 0 bases, with 13 bases between them. Here the CDR3 DNA reads TGCGCCAGCAGCTTGGCCAAAGGGCAGGGCTCTGGGGCCAACGTCCTGACTTTC. It translates to CASSLAKGQGSGANVLTF.

The J gene is TRBJ1-3, the V gene TRBV7-2; no clear D. This CDR3 is 15 amino acids long. CDR1 and CDR2 (germline): SGHTA, FQGNSA. V shed 3 bases and J shed 0 bases, with 9 bases lying between them. The DNA of the CDR3 is TGTGCCAGCAGCTTCAGTACAGACTCTGGAAACACCATATATTTT. Its translation: CASSFSTDSGNTIYF.

This clonotype was seen ten or more times. The V gene is TRBV2, the J gene TRBJ2-1; D is possibly TRBD1 or TRBD2 (6 bases each). The CDR3 covers 12 residues. The germline V gene encodes CDR1 SNHLY and CDR2 FYNNEI. Trimming removed 7 bases at V and 8 bases at J, with 12 bases between. The CDR3 sequence: CASMSGGDEQFF. The CDR3 coding sequence is TGTGCCAGCATGTCCGGGGGCGATGAGCAGTTCTTC.

This clonotype turned up a few times. V is TRBV10-3 and J is TRBJ2-5; no firm D call. The germline CDR1 and CDR2 sequences are ENHRY and SYGVKD. CDR3 size: 11 residues. Trimming stripped 10 bases from V and 5 bases from J, with 11 bases between. CDR3: CATGPGETQYF. The CDR3, as DNA: TGTGCCACCGGGCCCGGGGAGACCCAGTACTTC.